The 31 T cell receptor beta chains in this list originate from one sample, sequenced in a study of radiotherapy plus CTLA-4 blockade in lung cancer. Assay used: immunoSEQ multiplex PCR; TCRdb lists only in-frame clones, some missing. The table shows 95,000 to 150,000 clones, with about nine tenths occurring only once. The sequenced sample was peripheral blood, obtained from a patient treated with radiotherapy plus ipilimumab. The origin of the receptors is a human donor with non-small cell lung cancer that progressed on radiotherapy plus ipilimumab.

The genes are TRBV2 and TRBJ2-1, with D unresolved. Germline V gene data show CDR1 as SNHLY and CDR2 as FYNNEI. The CDR3 is 11 residues long. V was pared by 2 bases and J by 12 bases, with 8 bases between. In DNA, the CDR3 is TGTGCCAGCAGTGAAAGAGGTGGGCAGTTCTTC. This encodes CASSERGGQFF.

The chain employs TRBV5-4 and TRBJ2-2; TRBD2 matches 14 bases. CDR3 length: 17 residues. The junction had 6 bases not matched to a gene; V was cut back by 3 bases and J by 5 bases. Germline CDR1 SGHNT, CDR2 YYREEE (reference sequence). Written as DNA, the CDR3 is TGTGCCAGCAGCTCGGGACTAGCGGGAGTCCGGACCGGGGAGCTGTTTTTT. The encoded protein is CASSSGLAGVRTGELFF. Full variable domain (rest looked up from reference TRBV5-4 and TRBJ2-2): ETGVTQSPTHLIKTRGQQVTLRCSSQSGHNTVSWYQQALGQGPQFIFQYYREEENGRGNFPPRFSGLQFPNYSSELNVNALELDDSALYLCASSSGLAGVRTGELFFGEGSRLTVL.

V usage is TRBV14 and J usage is TRBJ2-3; D is unresolved. The CDR3 runs to 14 residues. From germline, CDR1 is SGHDN and CDR2 FVKESK. The germline V and J ends were trimmed by 3 bases and 1 base, with 8 bases remaining between them. In DNA, the CDR3 is TGTGCCAGCAGCCAGTGGTCCCGCACAGATACGCAGTATTTT. It yields the protein CASSQWSRTDTQYF.

This chain uses TRBV10-3 with TRBJ2-6, with 8 bases identical to TRBD1. The V gene's germline CDR1 is ENHRY and CDR2 SYGVKD. The CDR3 consists of 16 residues. With V trimmed by 10 bases and J by 0 bases, 8 bases remained unmatched. Here the CDR3 DNA reads TGTGCCACCAGACAGGGGACGATCTCTGGGGCCAACGTCCTGACTTTC. This translates into CATRQGTISGANVLTF.

This chain uses TRBV5-1 with TRBJ2-2; D not resolved. The CDR3 is 13 residues long. With 4 bases removed from V and 1 base from J, the gap between germline ends came to 5 bases. The germline V gene encodes CDR1 SGHRS and CDR2 YFSETQ. As DNA, the CDR3 is TGCGCCAGCAGCGCAAAGAACACCGGGGAGCTGTTTTTT. Its translation: CASSAKNTGELFF.

Only a few counts were recorded for this clone. The rearrangement links TRBV18 to TRBJ1-3; D is possibly TRBD1 (5 bases). The germline V gene encodes CDR1 KGHSH and CDR2 LQKENI. This CDR3 has 15 residues. The V and J ends lost 4 bases and 3 bases respectively, with 13 bases between them. DNA for the CDR3: TGTGCCAGCTCACGGAGAGGGGACTTTGGAAACACCATATATTTT. Protein: CASSRRGDFGNTIYF.

This rearrangement joins TRBV11-2 to TRBJ2-1, with 8 bases identical to TRBD2. V gave up 5 bases and J gave up 4 bases; unmatched junction bases: 4. CDR3 size: 14 residues. Per the germline V gene, CDR1 is SGHAT and CDR2 is FQNNGV. CDR3 amino acids: CASSAGGVYNEQFF. CDR3 bases: TGTGCCAGCAGCGCGGGGGGAGTTTACAATGAGCAGTTCTTC.

This chain joins TRBV5-1 and TRBJ2-1, with a weak D call TRBD2 (6 bases). The CDR3 loop spans 15 amino acids. Germline assignment: CDR1 SGHRS and CDR2 YFSETQ. Deletions cut 4 bases from V and 12 bases from J, with 23 bases between. DNA for the CDR3: TGCGCCAGCAGCAGGACGGCGGACTACCTGGGTGGGCAGTTCTTC. Amino acids: CASSRTADYLGGQFF.

The genes are TRBV30 and TRBJ1-3; D not resolved. Trimming left V 0 bases short and J 0 bases short, with 3 bases between. Per germline, CDR1 GTSNPN and CDR2 SVGIG (reference sequence). The CDR3 is made up of 13 amino acids. CDR3 sequence (DNA): TGTGCCTGGAGTGTCAACTCTGGAAACACCATATATTTT. It is translated as CAWSVNSGNTIYF.

The chain has TRBV19 and TRBJ1-5; D unresolved. CDR3 length: 14 amino acids. Germline CDR1 reads LNHDA; CDR2 reads SQIVND (reference sequence). V was trimmed by 3 bases and J by 2 bases, leaving 8 bases between them. The CDR3 reads CASSIYYGNQPQHF. In nucleotides, the CDR3 is TGTGCCAGTAGTATCTATTACGGCAATCAGCCCCAGCATTTT.

The chain joins TRBV29-1 to TRBJ2-7, with TRBD2 matching over 13 bases. CDR1 and CDR2 (germline): SQVTM, ANQGSEA. V trimming: 6 bases; J trimming: 6 bases; junction bases outside the gene matches: 8. This CDR3 contains 14 residues. CDR3 sequence reads: CSVSPGLAGSEQYF. CDR3 coding DNA: TGCAGCGTGTCGCCGGGACTAGCGGGGTCCGAGCAGTACTTC.

The V gene is TRBV5-1, the J gene TRBJ2-5, with 11 bases lining up with TRBD2. The ends lost 5 bases at V and 5 bases at J; junction bases unmatched: 14. The CDR3 sequence is 17 residues long. Germline CDR1 and CDR2: SGHRS and YFSETQ. The CDR3 spells CASRATSGRSVYETQYF. CDR3 DNA sequence: TGCGCCAGCAGGGCTACTAGCGGGAGAAGTGTGTACGAGACCCAGTACTTC.

This clone was recorded only once. The chain combines TRBV20-1 with TRBJ2-3, with D uncertain. This CDR3 region has 11 residues. Germline-derived CDR1 and CDR2 are DFQATT and SNEGSKA (reference sequence). Trimming removed 5 bases from V and 6 bases from J, with 9 bases in between. In DNA form, the CDR3 reads TGCAGTGCTGGGATAGGGGATACGCAGTATTTT. It encodes CSAGIGDTQYF.

This chain joins TRBV7-3 and TRBJ2-2; D uncertain. Germline values: CDR1 SGHTA, CDR2 FQGTGA. The V end was cut by 8 bases, the J end by 5 bases, with 9 bases between. The CDR3 totals 12 residues. This CDR3 reads CASGPSTGELFF. DNA for the CDR3: TGTGCCAGCGGGCCGTCGACCGGGGAGCTGTTTTTT.

The chain links TRBV29-1 to TRBJ2-7; possible D gene TRBD1, 6 bases. V lost 7 bases to trimming and J lost 2 bases, with 18 bases between them. This CDR3 spans 14 amino acids. CDR1 and CDR2 from the germline V gene are SQVTM and ANQGSEA. CDR3 coding DNA: TGCAGCGCCCAATCCGGGACAAACACCTACGAGCAGTACTTC. This codes for CSAQSGTNTYEQYF.

The chain has TRBV6-6 and TRBJ2-5; D not certain. V was pared by 4 bases and J by 3 bases, with 3 bases between. Germline V gene lookup returns CDR1 MNHNY and CDR2 SVGAGI (reference sequence). This CDR3 is built from 11 residues. CDR3 sequence (DNA): TGTGCCAGCAGTTGGGAAGAGACCCAGTACTTC. Amino acid sequence: CASSWEETQYF.

V and J are TRBV6-1 and TRBJ2-3; no clear D gene. Trimming cost V 1 base and J 10 bases, with 12 bases left between them. Germline-derived CDR1 and CDR2 are MNHNS and SASEGT. The length of the CDR3 is 13 residues. The CDR3 reads CASSEEGSIAQYF. The CDR3 DNA follows: TGTGCCAGCAGTGAAGAGGGCAGCATAGCGCAGTATTTT.

The J gene is TRBJ2-3, the V gene TRBV6-5, with D possibly matching TRBD2 (6 bases). Germline V lookup: CDR1 MNHEY, CDR2 SVGAGI. The CDR3 spans 14 residues. The V and J ends lost 2 bases and 6 bases respectively, with 12 bases between them. The DNA of the CDR3 is TGTGCCAGCAGTTACGAAACTAGCCTGGATACGCAGTATTTT. Its translation: CASSYETSLDTQYF.

This rearrangement joins TRBV4-1 to TRBJ1-1; D remains ambiguous. The germline V gene encodes CDR1 MGHRA and CDR2 YSYEKL. CDR3 length equals 17 residues. Trimming shortened V by 4 bases and J by 1 base, and 19 bases separated the two germline ends. CDR3 protein: CASSPQRRVWGNTEAFF. The DNA of the CDR3 is TGCGCCAGCAGCCCCCAGCGGCGGGTTTGGGGGAACACTGAAGCTTTCTTT.

The chain carries TRBV19 and TRBJ2-5; the match to TRBD1 covers 7 bases. Germline-derived CDR1 and CDR2 are LNHDA and SQIVND (reference sequence). Trimming cost V 5 bases and J 1 base; bases outside gene matches: 7. The CDR3 runs to 15 residues. The DNA of the CDR3 is TGTGCCAGTAGTCCCCGGACAGGTTCCCAAGAGACCCAGTACTTC. Translation gives CASSPRTGSQETQYF.

This clone was seen more than once but under ten times. This chain links TRBV5-5 with TRBJ1-1; D not resolved. The CDR3 is 13 residues long. From germline, CDR1 is SGHKS and CDR2 YYEKEE (reference sequence). Trimming took 0 bases from V and 1 from J, leaving 4 bases between them. The CDR3 reads CASSLAGNTEAFF. The CDR3 region has the DNA TGTGCCAGCAGCTTGGCCGGGAACACTGAAGCTTTCTTT.

The chain employs TRBV7-2 and TRBJ2-7, with D unresolved. Per germline, CDR1 SGHTA and CDR2 FQGNSA. Trimming stripped 3 bases from V and 2 bases from J, with 11 bases between. The CDR3 runs to 14 residues. CDR3 coding DNA: TGTGCCAGCAGCTTTGCCCTCCCCCCCTACGAGCAGTACTTC. This sequence encodes CASSFALPPYEQYF.

V usage is TRBV5-6 and J usage is TRBJ2-2; D is ambiguous. Trimming left V 3 bases short and J 7 bases short, with 16 bases between. Per germline, CDR1 SGHDT and CDR2 YYEEEE. This CDR3 region has 15 residues. CDR3 residues: CASSSQVRVGGELFF. As DNA, the CDR3 is TGTGCCAGCAGCTCGCAAGTCCGAGTTGGCGGGGAGCTGTTTTTT.

The CDR3 DNA reads as TGTGCCAGTAGTAATTGGGGACAGCCCCACCGGGAGCTGTTTTTT. Residues: CASSNWGQPHRELFF. The chain combines TRBV19 with TRBJ2-2, with 7 bases fitting TRBD1. With 4 bases clipped from V and 9 bases from J, the junction kept 11 bases outside the gene matches. This CDR3 region has 15 residues. Per germline, CDR1 LNHDA and CDR2 SQIVND (reference sequence).

Notes on this clone: At one end the junction does not follow the germline gene, possibly because of a read error. The rearrangement uses TRBV4-1 and TRBJ1-1; TRBD1 aligns across 8 bases. Germline V lookup: CDR1 MGHRA, CDR2 YSYEKL. The CDR3 runs to 15 residues. Written as DNA, the CDR3 is TGCGCCATCAGCCCCCCGGACAGGGTAGGAACTGAAGCTTTCTTT. Amino acid sequence: CAISPPDRVGTEAFF.

This sequence joins TRBV13 and TRBJ2-7, with 8 positions matching TRBD2. Trimming took 0 bases from V and 3 from J; bases not matched to a gene: 1. The CDR3 length is 14 residues. Germline V CDR1 and CDR2: PRHDT, FYEKMQ (reference sequence). The CDR3 DNA reads TGTGCCAGCAGCTTAGGCAGCGGGAGCTACGAGCAGTACTTC. Protein sequence: CASSLGSGSYEQYF.

The genes are TRBV6-1 and TRBJ2-1; no reliable D call. The CDR3 sequence is 13 residues long. CDR1 and CDR2 from the germline V gene are MNHNS and SASEGT. Trimming removed 2 bases from V and 7 bases from J, with 9 bases in between. CDR3 DNA sequence: TGTGCCAGCAGTGAAAGGGCCAGAAATGAGCAGTTCTTC. This encodes CASSERARNEQFF.

This clone was observed a single time. The V gene is TRBV19, the J gene TRBJ1-5; no firm D call. The V and J ends lost 0 bases and 3 bases respectively, with 9 bases between them. CDR3 length: 15 residues. Germline CDR1 and CDR2: LNHDA and SQIVND (reference sequence). The CDR3 is CASSIDWGNNQPQHF. In DNA form, the CDR3 reads TGTGCCAGTAGTATAGATTGGGGAAACAATCAGCCCCAGCATTTT.

Only one count was recorded for this clone. The gene calls are TRBV5-6 and TRBJ2-3, with 8 bases fitting TRBD2. Germline CDR1 is SGHDT and CDR2 is YYEEEE. The CDR3 consists of 15 residues. V shed 4 bases and J 0 bases; nucleotides not matched to a gene: 4. The CDR3 loop reads CASSRERESTDTQYF. The CDR3 DNA sequence: TGTGCCAGCAGCCGAGAGCGGGAGAGCACAGATACGCAGTATTTT.

The CDR3 sequence is CASSLARAYGYTF. The CDR3 DNA is TGTGCCAGCAGCTTGGCCAGGGCCTATGGCTACACCTTC. This chain uses TRBV5-6 with TRBJ1-2; possibly TRBD1 for D (5 bases). The CDR3 loop spans 13 amino acids. Germline V gene lookup returns CDR1 SGHDT and CDR2 YYEEEE. V was clipped by 0 bases and J by 4 bases, with 7 bases between them.

The chain carries TRBV20-1 and TRBJ1-1, with D hard to call. V was cut by 3 bases and J by 1 base, with 3 bases left in between. The CDR3 extends over 11 amino acids. CDR1 and CDR2 (germline): DFQATT, SNEGSKA (reference sequence). The CDR3 is CSASQNTEAFF. Here the CDR3 DNA reads TGCAGTGCTAGCCAGAACACTGAAGCTTTCTTT.